These 15 T cell receptor beta chains originate from one sample sequenced in a study of cytomegalovirus exposure and HLA in healthy donors. Measured with immunoSEQ multiplex PCR; TCRdb has only the in-frame clones, and not every one. The table shows tens of thousands of clones, with approximately 90% occurring only once. Sequencing input: PBMCs. The receptors shown here come from a man aged 18 to 30 in good health and CMV-seronegative.

The V and J genes are TRBV5-4 and TRBJ2-3, with 7 bases matching TRBD2. Germline assignment: CDR1 SGHNT and CDR2 YYREEE (reference sequence). The CDR3 has 14 amino acids. V lost 7 bases, J lost 6 bases, and 11 bases stayed unmatched. The CDR3 DNA is TGTGCCAGCGGACTCGGGGGGAGGGCGGATACGCAGTATTTT. It encodes CASGLGGRADTQYF.

The chain links TRBV4-1 to TRBJ2-7; 11 bases agree with TRBD2. This CDR3 contains 15 residues. With V trimmed by 3 bases and J by 5 bases, 6 bases remained unmatched. CDR1 is MGHRA and CDR2 is YSYEKL in the germline V gene. CDR3 DNA: TGCGCCAGCAGCCAGGCTAGCGGGAGGTTCGACGAGCAGTACTTC. Its protein product is CASSQASGRFDEQYF.

The chain has TRBV5-1 and TRBJ1-1, with 7 nucleotides matching TRBD1. V lost 0 bases, J lost 1 base, and 6 bases stayed unmatched. Germline assignment: CDR1 SGHRS and CDR2 YFSETQ. This CDR3 contains 16 residues. The CDR3 sequence: CASSLADRVENTEAFF. CDR3 bases: TGCGCCAGCAGCTTGGCCGACAGGGTGGAGAACACTGAAGCTTTCTTT.

The chain couples TRBV18 to TRBJ1-4; 10 bases map to TRBD1. CDR1 and CDR2 from the germline V gene are KGHSH and LQKENI. V was clipped by 4 bases and J by 8 bases; unmatched bases: 4. CDR3 length equals 14 residues. Here the CDR3 reads CASSRDRGDEKLFF. The CDR3 DNA sequence: TGTGCCAGCTCACGGGACAGGGGAGACGAAAAACTGTTTTTT.

This clone has only one observation. The rearrangement uses TRBV7-9 and TRBJ2-7; tentative D call: TRBD2 (6 bases). CDR3 length: 14 amino acids. With 3 bases removed from V and 2 bases from J, the gap between germline ends came to 11 bases. The germline gives CDR1 SEHNR, CDR2 FQNEAQ (reference sequence). The CDR3 protein is CASSLFSGAYEQYF. CDR3 coding DNA: TGTGCCAGCAGCTTGTTTTCGGGGGCCTACGAGCAGTACTTC.

The chain combines TRBV5-1 with TRBJ2-6, with D possibly matching TRBD1 (5 bases). The CDR3 sequence is 14 residues long. V was pared by 7 bases and J by 0 bases, with 8 bases between. CDR1 and CDR2 (germline): SGHRS, YFSETQ. In nucleotides, the CDR3 is TGCGCCAGCGCAGGGAACTCTGGGGCCAACGTCCTGACTTTC. Protein sequence: CASAGNSGANVLTF.

V usage is TRBV11-3 and J usage is TRBJ2-3; perhaps TRBD2 as D (6 bases). CDR1 and CDR2 from the germline V gene are SGHNT and YENEEA. This CDR3 is built from 13 residues. Trimming took 5 bases from V and 6 from J, leaving 12 bases between them. The CDR3 here is CASSGTGLDTQYF. The CDR3 DNA follows: TGTGCCAGCAGCGGGACTGGTCTTGATACGCAGTATTTT.

This clone was observed at least ten times. The CDR3 coding sequence is TGTGCCAGCAGCTTAAGACAGGGCGGCTATGGCTACACCTTC. It codes for CASSLRQGGYGYTF. The gene calls are TRBV5-5 and TRBJ1-2; 7 bases line up with TRBD1. V trimming: 2 bases; J trimming: 4 bases; junction bases outside the gene matches: 5. Germline lookup yields CDR1 SGHKS and CDR2 YYEKEE (reference sequence). CDR3 length: 14 residues.

CDR3 DNA: TGTGCCACCGGACTAGCGGCAACCTACGAGCAGTACTTC. Its translation is CATGLAATYEQYF. V is TRBV13 and J is TRBJ2-7, with 10 bases identical to TRBD2. J gave up 2 bases and V 10 bases, and 5 bases lay outside the gene matches. CDR1 PRHDT and CDR2 FYEKMQ come from the germline V gene (reference sequence). This CDR3 comprises 13 residues.

This sequence joins TRBV7-2 and TRBJ1-5; a weak D match, TRBD1 (6 bases). Trimming pared 1 base from V and 3 bases from J, leaving 16 bases between. Per germline, CDR1 SGHTA and CDR2 FQGNSA. The CDR3 sequence is 17 residues long. For the CDR3, the DNA is TGTGCCAGCAGCTTAGTAACGATTACAGGGTCCAATCAGCCCCAGCATTTT. Amino acids: CASSLVTITGSNQPQHF.

This clone appeared a few times. The chain has TRBV10-3 and TRBJ2-1; 7 bases line up with TRBD2. Trimming at V came to 8 bases and at J to 6 bases, leaving 13 bases not matched to a gene. The CDR3 consists of 15 residues. The germline CDR1 and CDR2 sequences are ENHRY and SYGVKD. The CDR3 sequence: CAIQKRDPRSNEQFF. The CDR3, as DNA: TGTGCCATCCAGAAGCGGGACCCACGGAGCAATGAGCAGTTCTTC.

This chain joins TRBV7-2 and TRBJ1-2, with 7 nucleotides matching TRBD1. The germline V gene has CDR1 SGHTA and CDR2 FQGNSA. This CDR3 spans 14 amino acids. Unmatched junction bases numbered 8, after V lost 5 bases and J lost 5 bases. The CDR3 DNA reads as TGTGCCAGCAGCCCACCGGGACAGCCATATGGCTACACCTTC. This codes for CASSPPGQPYGYTF.

This chain joins TRBV2 and TRBJ1-4; 9 nucleotides line up with TRBD1. Germline values: CDR1 SNHLY, CDR2 FYNNEI. CDR3 length: 14 residues. V lost 3 bases and J lost 8; bases outside the gene matches: 4. In DNA, the CDR3 is TGTGCCAGCAGTGAGGGGACAGGGACCGAAAAACTGTTTTTT. It encodes CASSEGTGTEKLFF.

This clone was seen more than once but under ten times. The chain links TRBV4-2 to TRBJ1-3; D perhaps matches TRBD1 (5 bases). In germline, CDR1 is LGHNA, CDR2 YNFKEQ. The germline V and J ends were trimmed by 0 bases and 0 bases, with 12 bases remaining between them. The CDR3 is made up of 17 amino acids. The CDR3 region is CASSQDTPRDSGNTIYF. CDR3 DNA: TGTGCCAGCAGCCAAGATACCCCCAGGGACTCTGGAAACACCATATATTTT.

The chain has TRBV15 and TRBJ2-4; tentative D call: TRBD2 (6 bases). Germline V gene lookup returns CDR1 LNHNV and CDR2 YYDKDF (reference sequence). The CDR3 runs to 15 residues. V lost 5 bases, J lost 6 bases, and 17 bases lay in between. The CDR3, as DNA: TGTGCCACCAGCCTTCCGGGAGACACCCGAAACATTCAGTACTTC. Its protein product is CATSLPGDTRNIQYF.